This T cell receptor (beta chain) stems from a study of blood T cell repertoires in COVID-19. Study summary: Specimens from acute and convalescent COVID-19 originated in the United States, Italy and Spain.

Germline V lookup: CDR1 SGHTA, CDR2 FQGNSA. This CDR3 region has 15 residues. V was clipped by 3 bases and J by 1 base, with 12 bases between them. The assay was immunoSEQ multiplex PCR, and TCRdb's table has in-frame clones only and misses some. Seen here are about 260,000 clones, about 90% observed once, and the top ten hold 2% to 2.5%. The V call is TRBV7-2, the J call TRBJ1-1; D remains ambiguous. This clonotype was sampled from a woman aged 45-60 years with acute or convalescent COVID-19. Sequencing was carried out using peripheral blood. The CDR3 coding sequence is TGTGCCAGCAGCTTCGCCCCAACAGAGAACACTGAAGCTTTCTTT. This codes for CASSFAPTENTEAFF.